The 11 T cell receptor beta chains in this list originate from one sample, sequenced in a study of T cell changes during pregnancy in multiple sclerosis. The data were produced by immunoSEQ multiplex PCR, yet TCRdb's version contains in-frame clones alone and is incomplete. The table lists about 54,000 clones, more than 85% of them singletons. The sample was peripheral blood, taken after pregnancy. These receptors were taken from a female donor in good health, enrolled as a control in a pregnancy study.

The chain carries TRBV5-1 and TRBJ2-3, with TRBD2 matching 13 bases. Trimming cost V 4 bases and J 4 bases; bases outside gene matches: 6. The CDR3 contains 16 residues. Germline CDR1 SGHRS, CDR2 YFSETQ. The CDR3 region has the DNA TGCGCCAGCAGCCCGGGACTAGCGGGGTGGGCAGATACGCAGTATTTT. Encoded protein: CASSPGLAGWADTQYF.

The V gene is TRBV6-1, the J gene TRBJ2-3; TRBD2 agrees at 8 bases. Per germline, CDR1 MNHNS and CDR2 SASEGT. CDR3 size: 15 residues. J gave up 5 bases and V 3 bases, and 7 bases lay outside the gene matches. CDR3 nucleotides: TGTGCCAGCAGTGACGGGGCGGGAGGTAAAGATACGCAGTATTTT. This encodes CASSDGAGGKDTQYF.

This chain connects TRBV27 to TRBJ1-6; a possible D gene is TRBD1 (6 bases). Trimming shortened V by 2 bases and J by 10 bases, and 12 bases separated the two germline ends. Germline V gene lookup returns CDR1 MNHEY and CDR2 SMNVEV (reference sequence). CDR3 size: 14 residues. Here the CDR3 reads CASSLGQPPSPLHF. In nucleotides, the CDR3 is TGTGCCAGCAGTTTAGGACAGCCCCCATCACCCCTCCACTTT.

The rearrangement links TRBV28 to TRBJ1-1; no clear D gene. CDR1 is MDHEN and CDR2 is SYDVKM in the germline V gene. The CDR3 sequence is 15 residues long. V lost 3 bases and J lost 1, with 12 bases in between. In DNA, the CDR3 is TGTGCCAGCAGTTTGGGTGCGGGGTCGAACACTGAAGCTTTCTTT. It codes for CASSLGAGSNTEAFF.

This chain joins TRBV6-1 and TRBJ1-1; TRBD1 aligns across 7 bases. Germline V gene sequence: CDR1 MNHNS, CDR2 SASEGT. The CDR3 contains 13 residues. The J segment lost 9 bases and the V segment lost 2 bases, leaving 6 bases of the junction unmatched. In DNA form, the CDR3 reads TGTGCCAGCAGTGAACTGCCAGGGGGGAAAGCTTTCTTT. Residues: CASSELPGGKAFF.

This chain connects TRBV5-1 to TRBJ1-1, with D possibly matching TRBD1 (5 bases). The CDR3 has 15 residues. The germline gives CDR1 SGHRS, CDR2 YFSETQ. V was shortened by 1 base and J by 1 base, with 11 bases between the two germline ends. CDR3 sequence: CASSLTGRANTEAFF. The CDR3 DNA reads TGCGCCAGCAGCTTGACGGGCAGGGCGAACACTGAAGCTTTCTTT.

The V gene is TRBV11-3, the J gene TRBJ2-7, with 15 nucleotides matching TRBD2. Per the germline V gene, CDR1 is SGHNT and CDR2 is YENEEA. V lost 4 bases to trimming and J lost 6 bases; unmatched junction nucleotides: 7. The CDR3 sequence is 16 residues long. CDR3 loop: CASSSGLAGGLTEQYF. For the CDR3, the DNA is TGTGCCAGCAGCTCGGGACTAGCGGGAGGACTTACCGAGCAGTACTTC.

The V gene is TRBV18, the J gene TRBJ1-1; unclear D gene. The CDR3 consists of 13 residues. Trimming stripped 3 bases from V and 7 bases from J, with 12 bases between. Germline V lookup: CDR1 KGHSH, CDR2 LQKENI. The CDR3 sequence: CASSPDTVNEAFF. The CDR3 DNA reads TGTGCCAGCTCACCTGACACAGTTAATGAAGCTTTCTTT.

This chain joins TRBV2 and TRBJ2-7; tentative D call: TRBD1 (6 bases). Germline V lookup: CDR1 SNHLY, CDR2 FYNNEI. This CDR3 contains 14 residues. The ends were cut back, 7 bases at V and 0 bases at J, with 13 bases in the middle. The DNA for the CDR3 is TGTGCCAGCAAGACAGGTCGGGGCTCCTACGAGCAGTACTTC. Amino acid sequence: CASKTGRGSYEQYF.

This chain links TRBV6-5 with TRBJ2-7, with D perhaps TRBD1 (6 bases). Germline V gives CDR1 MNHEY, CDR2 SVGAGI. The V end was cut by 6 bases, the J end by 6 bases, with 12 bases between. The CDR3 sequence is 12 residues long. CDR3 DNA: TGTGCCAGCAGGCGATCCAGGGGCGAGCAGTACTTC. It translates to CASRRSRGEQYF.

V and J are TRBV6-1 and TRBJ1-3; tentative D call: TRBD1 (6 bases). The CDR3 loop spans 16 amino acids. The germline gives CDR1 MNHNS, CDR2 SASEGT. V gave up 3 bases and J gave up 2 bases, with 14 bases separating them. In DNA form, the CDR3 reads TGTGCCAGCAGTGATACAGGGTGGTTTACTGGAAACACCATATATTTT. The encoded protein is CASSDTGWFTGNTIYF.